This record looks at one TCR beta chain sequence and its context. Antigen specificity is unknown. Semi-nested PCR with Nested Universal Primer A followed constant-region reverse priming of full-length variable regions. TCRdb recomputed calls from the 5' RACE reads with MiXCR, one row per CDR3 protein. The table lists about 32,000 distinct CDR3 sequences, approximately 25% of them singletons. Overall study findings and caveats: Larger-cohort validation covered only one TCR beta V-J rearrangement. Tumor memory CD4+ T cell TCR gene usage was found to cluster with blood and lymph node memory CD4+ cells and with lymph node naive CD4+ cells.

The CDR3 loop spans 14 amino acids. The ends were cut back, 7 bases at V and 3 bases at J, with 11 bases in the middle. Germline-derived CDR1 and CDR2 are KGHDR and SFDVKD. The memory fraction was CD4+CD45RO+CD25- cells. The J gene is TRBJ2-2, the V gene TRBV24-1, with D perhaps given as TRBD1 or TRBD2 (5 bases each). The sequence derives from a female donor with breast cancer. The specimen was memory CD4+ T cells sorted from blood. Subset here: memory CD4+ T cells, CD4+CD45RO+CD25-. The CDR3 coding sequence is TGTGCCACCAGCGGGGCCCGATACACCGGGGAGCTGTTTTTT. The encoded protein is CATSGARYTGELFF.